The rows below give T cell receptor beta chains drawn from one sample of a study of regulatory T cells in long-lasting Graves disease. TCRdb called the multiplex PCR reads again in MiXCR, with one record for every CDR3 protein. The table has about 470,000 distinct CDR3 sequences, around 21% seen once. This specimen consisted of peripheral blood mononuclear cells (PBMCs), obtained when the disease was refractory, from a patient treated with antithyroid drugs. Source of these receptors: a female donor with Graves disease. CDR3s include the opening cysteine and the closing phenylalanine or tryptophan.

J gene | V gene | CDR3 protein
TRBJ1-2 | TRBV6-9 | CASSYQGSGYGYTF
TRBJ1-5 | TRBV28 | CASSPGQIRNQPQHF
TRBJ1-1 | TRBV19 | CASSMNRGPAGAFF
TRBJ1-2 | TRBV5-1 | CASSSRGGGKDGYTF
TRBJ2-7 | TRBV11-1 | CASSNDWAETYEQYF
TRBJ1-5 | TRBV27 | CASSLGYINQPQHF
TRBJ1-2 | TRBV6-1 | CASSPVSGYGYTF
TRBJ1-2 | TRBV2 | CASRRWGTYGYTF
TRBJ1-3 | TRBV12-3/TRBV12-4 | CASSFAWGNTIYF
TRBJ1-1 | TRBV7-2 | CASSAGQGRLNTEAFF
TRBJ2-5 | TRBV7-3 | CASSARGGRETQYF
TRBJ1-1 | TRBV6-5 | CASSYSPGTGLNTEAFF
TRBJ1-1 | TRBV30 | CASDQGSTEAFF
TRBJ2-7 | TRBV5-1 | CASSLPGGEASYEQYF
TRBJ2-3 | TRBV11-1 | CAGWSGQSTDTQYF
TRBJ1-1 | TRBV9 | CASSVTGGSNTEAFF
TRBJ2-4 | TRBV11-2 | CASSSTGGKNIQYF
TRBJ2-2 | TRBV5-1 | CASSRTGLGELFF
TRBJ2-7 | TRBV5-4 | CASSRLGGPGEQYF
TRBJ2-4 | TRBV28 | CASSTEDIEAQYF
TRBJ2-7 | TRBV3-1 | CASSNGPRGHAAYF
TRBJ2-4 | TRBV6-2/TRBV6-3 | CASSYSRREGIQYF